These 22 T cell receptor beta chains were all obtained from the same sample, sequenced in a study of early T cells in non-severe SARS-CoV-2 infection. TCRdb recomputed calls from the 5' RACE reads with MiXCR, one row per CDR3 protein. The top ten hold approximately 2.7% of the sample, which has 25,000 to 35,000 distinct CDR3 sequences, around 6.6% seen once. Sequencing was carried out using whole blood. The receptors shown here come from an adult who was a healthcare worker with PCR-confirmed SARS-CoV-2 infection or an uninfected control (not recorded which).

At least ten counts were recorded for this clonotype. This chain joins TRBV5-1 and TRBJ1-2, with D perhaps TRBD1 (6 bases). This CDR3 contains 17 residues. From germline, CDR1 is SGHRS and CDR2 YFSETQ. The V end lost 4 bases, the J end lost 0 bases, and 19 bases lay between the germline ends. The CDR3 DNA follows: TGCGCCAGCAGCGCCGAGCCCTACCGGGACACTAACTATGGCTACACCTTC. This sequence encodes CASSAEPYRDTNYGYTF.

This clonotype has at least ten counts. The chain recombines TRBV29-1 with TRBJ1-4, with 7 bases fitting TRBD1. The CDR3 has 15 amino acids. Per germline, CDR1 SQVTM and CDR2 ANQGSEA. Trimming removed 7 bases from V and 7 bases from J; junction bases left unmatched: 15. The CDR3 nucleotides are TGCAGCGCTTTGATTTTTGACAGGGACGGTGAAAAACTGTTTTTT. This sequence encodes CSALIFDRDGEKLFF. Using reference TRBV29-1 and TRBJ1-4 for the parts outside the CDR3, the full variable domain is SAVISQKPSRDICQRGTSLTIQCQVDSQVTMMFWYRQQPGQSLTLIATANQGSEATYESGFVIDKFPISRPNLTFSTLTVSNMSPEDSSIYLCSALIFDRDGEKLFFGSGTQLSVL.

This clonotype came up many times. The chain combines TRBV6-2 or TRBV6-3 with TRBJ2-1, with TRBD2 identical over 8 bases. The trim removed 4 bases at V and 7 bases at J, leaving 9 bases unmatched. CDR3 length equals 15 residues. The germline V gene has CDR1 MNHEY and CDR2 SVGEGT. The CDR3 spells CASSLDAGTRNEQFF. The CDR3 DNA sequence: TGTGCCAGCAGTTTAGACGCCGGGACTAGGAATGAGCAGTTCTTC.

This clonotype was picked up many times. The rearrangement uses TRBV7-8 and TRBJ1-1; D is possibly TRBD1 (6 bases). This CDR3 has 14 amino acids. V dropped 1 base and J dropped 4 bases, with 10 bases sitting between them. Germline-derived CDR1 and CDR2 are SGHVS and FQNEAQ. CDR3 amino acids: CASSLVLGGTEAFF. Written as DNA, the CDR3 is TGTGCCAGCAGCTTAGTGTTAGGGGGCACTGAAGCTTTCTTT. The full variable domain, completed using reference TRBV7-8 and TRBJ1-1, is GAGVSQSPRYKVAKRGQDVALRCDPISGHVSLFWYQQALGQGPEFLTYFQNEAQLDKSGLPSDRFFAERPEGSVSTLKIQRTQQEDSAVYLCASSLVLGGTEAFFGQGTRLTVV.

The rearrangement uses TRBV6-1 and TRBJ1-1, with D unclear. V lost 4 bases and J 4 bases, leaving 7 bases between the germline ends. The germline V gene has CDR1 MNHNS and CDR2 SASEGT. The CDR3 spans 12 residues. In nucleotides, the CDR3 is TGTGCCAGCAGTGTCAGGACCACTGAAGCTTTCTTT. Translated: CASSVRTTEAFF.

This clonotype was seen many times. The gene calls are TRBV27 and TRBJ2-3; a possible D gene is TRBD2 (6 bases). The V end lost 3 bases, the J end lost 5 bases, and 15 bases lay between the germline ends. From germline, CDR1 is MNHEY and CDR2 SMNVEV (reference sequence). This CDR3 contains 15 residues. For the CDR3, the DNA is TGTGCCAGCAGTTTTGGGCGGGACCCCAGAGATACGCAGTATTTT. This encodes CASSFGRDPRDTQYF.

The table lists this clonotype with many counts. This sequence joins TRBV27 and TRBJ2-7; TRBD2 is a possible D gene (6 bases). The CDR3 length is 12 residues. Deletions cut 5 bases from V and 7 bases from J, with 12 bases between. Germline V gene lookup returns CDR1 MNHEY and CDR2 SMNVEV (reference sequence). CDR3 sequence reads: CASSLTAGEQYF. CDR3 DNA sequence: TGTGCCAGCAGTCTTACGGCGGGGGAGCAGTACTTC.

The V and J genes are TRBV6-2 or TRBV6-3 and TRBJ2-7; D possibly corresponds to TRBD1 (6 bases). The CDR3 length is 13 residues. Germline values: CDR1 MNHEY, CDR2 SVGEGT. Trimming removed 6 bases from V and 3 bases from J, with 12 bases in between. The CDR3 region has the DNA TGTGCCAGCAGCCTAACAGGGAGCTACGAGCAGTACTTC. Translated, it gives CASSLTGSYEQYF.

The table lists this clonotype with many counts. V and J are TRBV12-3 or TRBV12-4 and TRBJ1-1; D is unresolved. V shed 3 bases and J shed 1 base, with 12 bases lying between them. The CDR3 extends over 15 amino acids. CDR3 region: CASSLIGGWNTEAFF. CDR3 bases: TGTGCCAGCAGTTTGATTGGAGGGTGGAACACTGAAGCTTTCTTT.

The chain has TRBV10-3 and TRBJ2-3, with TRBD2 identical over 11 bases. CDR1 ENHRY and CDR2 SYGVKD come from the germline V gene. The CDR3 extends over 15 amino acids. The trim removed 6 bases at V and 2 bases at J, leaving 4 bases unmatched. CDR3 sequence reads: CAIRRLAGNTDTQYF. The CDR3 coding sequence is TGTGCCATCAGAAGACTAGCGGGAAACACAGATACGCAGTATTTT.

This clonotype was recorded once. The genes are TRBV4-2 and TRBJ2-1, with 16 nucleotides matching TRBD2. Unmatched junction bases numbered 7, after V lost 0 bases and J lost 8 bases. Germline V gene sequence: CDR1 LGHNA, CDR2 YNFKEQ. CDR3 length: 18 residues. CDR3 coding DNA: TGTGCCAGCAGCCAAGATCCGGGACTAGCGGGAGGGCGGGATGAGCAGTTCTTC. This translates into CASSQDPGLAGGRDEQFF.

The chain joins TRBV2 to TRBJ2-1; TRBD2 agrees at 8 bases. V was clipped by 8 bases and J by 8 bases; unmatched bases: 20. The germline V gene has CDR1 SNHLY and CDR2 FYNNEI. CDR3 size: 17 residues. For the CDR3, the DNA is TGTGCCAGCTGCGCCAACCCCTTTGCGGGAGGAGCCCATGAGCAGTTCTTC. It codes for CASCANPFAGGAHEQFF.

This clonotype showed up many times. This chain connects TRBV20-1 to TRBJ2-5, with D perhaps being TRBD1 or TRBD2 (5 bases each). The V gene lost 3 bases and the J gene lost 0 bases, with 17 bases spanning the gap. The germline CDR1 and CDR2 sequences are DFQATT and SNEGSKA (reference sequence). The CDR3 consists of 16 residues. CDR3 sequence (DNA): TGCAGTGCTAGCTCCCTAGGGGAGTTGGACCAAGAGACCCAGTACTTC. This encodes CSASSLGELDQETQYF.

This clonotype was recorded many times. One junction end disagrees with the germline gene, perhaps due to a read error. This chain links TRBV29-1 with TRBJ1-1; 7 nucleotides align to TRBD1. This CDR3 contains 14 residues. Per the germline V gene, CDR1 is SQVTM and CDR2 is ANQGSEA. This CDR3 is CSVEEGGVGTEAFF. DNA of the CDR3: TGCAGCGTAGAAGAAGGGGGCGTAGGAACTGAAGCTTTCTTT. The variable domain in full, with the rest retrieved from reference TRBV29-1 and TRBJ1-1, is SAVISQKPSRDICQRGTSLTIQCQVDSQVTMMFWYRQQPGQSLTLIATANQGSEATYESGFVIDKFPISRPNLTFSTLTVSNMSPEDSSIYLCSVEEGGVGTEAFFGQGTRLTVV.

Only a few counts were recorded for this clonotype. The rearrangement links TRBV7-9 to TRBJ1-5; D gene unclear. V was cut by 0 bases and J by 0 bases, with 12 bases left in between. The CDR3 has 17 amino acids. Germline CDR1 reads SEHNR; CDR2 reads FQNEAQ (reference sequence). This CDR3 reads CASSLASRTDSNQPQHF. CDR3 nucleotides: TGTGCCAGCAGCTTAGCGTCTAGAACAGATAGCAATCAGCCCCAGCATTTT.

The chain recombines TRBV20-1 with TRBJ2-3, with TRBD2 identical over 12 bases. Germline V gene sequence: CDR1 DFQATT, CDR2 SNEGSKA (reference sequence). The CDR3 covers 14 residues. Losses at the gene ends were 1 base for V and 4 bases for J; bases not matched to a gene: 0. In DNA form, the CDR3 reads TGCAGTGCTAGAGGACTAGCGGGAGCAGATACGCAGTATTTT. This sequence encodes CSARGLAGADTQYF.

This clonotype was seen ten or more times. This rearrangement joins TRBV7-2 to TRBJ2-1; D remains ambiguous. The germline V gene has CDR1 SGHTA and CDR2 FQGNSA. Trimming left V 3 bases short and J 0 bases short, with 6 bases between. The CDR3 spans 14 residues. The CDR3: CASSFRGSYNEQFF. The DNA for the CDR3 is TGTGCCAGCAGCTTTAGAGGCTCCTACAATGAGCAGTTCTTC.

This clonotype was seen many times. The chain joins TRBV29-1 to TRBJ2-1, with TRBD1 matching 10 bases. CDR3 length equals 13 residues. From germline, CDR1 is SQVTM and CDR2 ANQGSEA. V shed 4 bases and J 3 bases; nucleotides not matched to a gene: 0. The CDR3 DNA sequence: TGCAGCGTTGGGACAGGGGGCTACAATGAGCAGTTCTTC. This gives the protein CSVGTGGYNEQFF.

This clonotype was seen repeatedly, ten times or more. V usage is TRBV4-2 and J usage is TRBJ2-7, with D perhaps TRBD1 (5 bases). CDR3 length equals 11 residues. Trimming cost V 5 bases and J 6 bases, with 8 bases left between them. Germline V CDR1 and CDR2: LGHNA, YNFKEQ. CDR3 bases: TGTGCCAGCAGCGTGGGGCCCGAGCAGTACTTC. Protein sequence: CASSVGPEQYF.

This clonotype was seen many times. The chain employs TRBV29-1 and TRBJ2-5, with D perhaps TRBD2 (5 bases). This CDR3 has 12 residues. V was clipped by 2 bases and J by 5 bases, with 9 bases between them. Looked up from germline, CDR1 is SQVTM and CDR2 is ANQGSEA. The CDR3 reads CSVEPGMETQYF. CDR3 sequence (DNA): TGCAGCGTTGAACCGGGGATGGAGACCCAGTACTTC.

This clonotype was counted at least ten times. The rearrangement joins TRBV20-1 to TRBJ1-2; D uncertain. Trimming left V 0 bases short and J 4 bases short, with 18 bases between. There are 16 residues in the CDR3. Germline V CDR1 and CDR2: DFQATT, SNEGSKA (reference sequence). CDR3: CSARDPRGYEGYGYTF. The CDR3 DNA reads as TGCAGTGCTAGAGATCCTCGGGGTTATGAGGGCTATGGCTACACCTTC.

V and J are TRBV2 and TRBJ2-1, with D possibly TRBD1 on 5 matching bases. CDR1 and CDR2 from the germline V gene are SNHLY and FYNNEI. Trimming cost V 5 bases and J 4 bases, with 12 bases left between them. The length of the CDR3 is 14 residues. The CDR3 is CASSLQDTYNEQFF. The DNA of the CDR3 is TGTGCCAGCAGTTTACAGGACACATACAATGAGCAGTTCTTC.